This T cell receptor beta chain is from a study of cytomegalovirus exposure and HLA in healthy donors. Overall study findings and caveats: Most TCRs appeared rarely, but some public TCRs recurred in many donors. Investigators reported 150 to 200 TCR beta chains as tied to cytomegalovirus. Through in vitro validation, three CMV-associated chains were shown to be specific for CMV antigens.

This clone was recorded only once. As yet, its antigen is unknown. The 120-subject validation cohort, separate from the roughly 700-subject first cohort, included the donors. TCRdb's table, derived via immunoSEQ multiplex PCR, lists solely in-frame clones and lacks some. The repertoire includes roughly 130,000 clones, roughly four fifths of them detected once, and almost 1.5% sits in the top ten. This CDR3 contains 13 residues. V dropped 3 bases and J dropped 5 bases, with 11 bases sitting between them. Germline loops: CDR1 SEHNR, CDR2 FQNEAQ (reference sequence). The receptor comes from a woman in her 30s in good health and CMV-seronegative. This chain uses TRBV7-9 with TRBJ2-7, with a tentative D call TRBD1 (6 bases). The material sequenced was PBMCs. The CDR3 DNA is TGTGCCAGCAGCTTGGGCAGGGGCGACGAGCAGTACTTC. Its translation: CASSLGRGDEQYF.